The 27 T cell receptor beta chains given below trace back to one sample, sequenced in a study of blood T cell repertoires in COVID-19. The data were produced by immunoSEQ multiplex PCR, yet TCRdb's version contains in-frame clones alone and is incomplete. The table includes approximately 150,000 clones, 87% detected once. Material: peripheral blood. All receptors come from a woman aged 50 to 65 with acute or convalescent COVID-19.

The gene calls are TRBV6-6 and TRBJ2-6; possible D gene TRBD1, 5 bases. The CDR3 has 17 amino acids. Between the trimmed V and J ends, which lost 5 bases and 4 bases, there was a span of 18 bases. Per the germline V gene, CDR1 is MNHNY and CDR2 is SVGAGI (reference sequence). The CDR3 DNA reads TGTGCCAGCAGTCCCCCTCGGCAGGGCGCGGGGGCCAACGTCCTGACTTTC. This codes for CASSPPRQGAGANVLTF.

The chain recombines TRBV7-2 with TRBJ1-2; tentative D call: TRBD1 (5 bases). V dropped 3 bases and J dropped 4 bases, with 12 bases sitting between them. Per the germline V gene, CDR1 is SGHTA and CDR2 is FQGNSA. The CDR3 is 14 amino acids. The CDR3 loop reads CASSLTGGGYGYTF. CDR3 nucleotides: TGTGCCAGCAGCTTGACGGGCGGGGGCTATGGCTACACCTTC.

This CDR3 is CASSVRGHPNYGYTF. The CDR3 nucleotides read TGTGCCAGCAGCGTCCGGGGACATCCAAACTATGGCTACACCTTC. The chain recombines TRBV9 with TRBJ1-2, with TRBD1 as a possible D gene (6 bases). V lost 2 bases, J lost 2 bases, and 13 bases lay in between. This CDR3 contains 15 residues. CDR1 and CDR2 (germline): SGDLS, YYNGEE.

V is TRBV9 and J is TRBJ2-3, with TRBD2 matching over 7 bases. Germline-derived CDR1 and CDR2 are SGDLS and YYNGEE. This CDR3 region has 14 residues. Trimming at V came to 5 bases and at J to 7 bases, leaving 10 bases not matched to a gene. The CDR3 here is CASSAGDGQNTQYF. The DNA for the CDR3 is TGTGCCAGCAGTGCGGGAGATGGGCAAAATACGCAGTATTTT.

The chain carries TRBV2 and TRBJ2-3; D unresolved. The V gene's germline CDR1 is SNHLY and CDR2 FYNNEI. The length of the CDR3 is 12 residues. V gave up 7 bases and J gave up 2 bases, with 7 bases separating them. The CDR3 here is CASNLDTDTQYF. CDR3 DNA sequence: TGTGCCAGCAACTTAGACACAGATACGCAGTATTTT.

The CDR3 loop is CASSRTGMNSPLHF. The CDR3 bases are TGCGCCAGCAGCAGGACAGGGATGAATTCACCCCTCCACTTT. This chain connects TRBV5-1 to TRBJ1-6; 8 bases map to TRBD1. The germline CDR1 and CDR2 sequences are SGHRS and YFSETQ. Trimming removed 4 bases from V and 7 bases from J; junction bases left unmatched: 4. This CDR3 is 14 amino acids long.

The gene calls are TRBV13 and TRBJ1-2, with D possibly being TRBD1 (6 bases). Germline V gene lookup returns CDR1 PRHDT and CDR2 FYEKMQ (reference sequence). V lost 7 bases to trimming and J lost 0 bases, with 12 bases between them. The CDR3 extends over 14 amino acids. CDR3 in DNA: TGTGCCAGCACACGGGACACCTCTAACTATGGCTACACCTTC. Protein product: CASTRDTSNYGYTF.

The rearrangement uses TRBV29-1 and TRBJ1-2; TRBD1 agrees at 8 bases. Trimming removed 1 base from V and 7 bases from J; junction bases left unmatched: 8. The CDR3 is 14 residues long. Germline CDR1 SQVTM, CDR2 ANQGSEA. The CDR3 bases are TGCAGCGTTGAAGGTCAGACAGGGGAGGTTGGCTACACCTTC. Its translation: CSVEGQTGEVGYTF. Drawing the rest from reference TRBV29-1 and TRBJ1-2, the complete variable domain is SAVISQKPSRDICQRGTSLTIQCQVDSQVTMMFWYRQQPGQSLTLIATANQGSEATYESGFVIDKFPISRPNLTFSTLTVSNMSPEDSSIYLCSVEGQTGEVGYTFGSGTRLTVV.

The chain is built from TRBV12-3 or TRBV12-4 and TRBJ1-1, with D unclear. Trimming removed 1 base at V and 4 bases at J, with 7 bases between. The CDR3 is 13 amino acids. Here the CDR3 reads CASSLGSGTEAFF. DNA for the CDR3: TGTGCCAGCAGTTTAGGGTCGGGCACTGAAGCTTTCTTT.

The rearrangement uses TRBV7-9 and TRBJ1-1; D gene ambiguous. CDR1 and CDR2 (germline): SEHNR, FQNEAQ (reference sequence). The CDR3 is 13 amino acids. V was clipped by 2 bases and J by 3 bases, with 7 bases between them. In DNA, the CDR3 is TGTGCCAGCAGCTTACAGTTCGACACTGAAGCTTTCTTT. The encoded protein is CASSLQFDTEAFF.

V gene TRBV11-2 combines with J gene TRBJ1-1, with D hard to call. V lost 3 bases and J 4 bases, leaving 12 bases between the germline ends. CDR3 length: 14 amino acids. The V gene's germline CDR1 is SGHAT and CDR2 FQNNGV. CDR3 residues: CASSLEMVGTEAFF. DNA of the CDR3: TGTGCCAGCAGCTTGGAGATGGTAGGCACTGAAGCTTTCTTT.

The chain couples TRBV11-2 to TRBJ1-1; no clear D. The CDR3 totals 14 residues. V lost 9 bases and J 1 base, leaving 15 bases between the germline ends. From germline, CDR1 is SGHAT and CDR2 FQNNGV. This chain's CDR3 is CASRLNGANTEAFF. For the CDR3, the DNA is TGTGCCAGTCGCCTCAATGGAGCGAACACTGAAGCTTTCTTT.

Only one count was recorded for this clone. CDR3 DNA: TGTGCCTGGGCCCCCAGACAAGAGACCCAGTACTTC. Protein product: CAWAPRQETQYF. The V and J genes are TRBV30 and TRBJ2-5; no clear D. CDR3 length equals 12 residues. The germline gives CDR1 GTSNPN, CDR2 SVGIG (reference sequence). V lost 5 bases, J lost 2 bases, and 9 bases lay in between.

The rearrangement uses TRBV7-3 and TRBJ1-6, with D perhaps TRBD1 (6 bases). CDR3 size: 13 residues. Trimming removed 3 bases from V and 10 bases from J, with 10 bases in between. Germline V CDR1 and CDR2: SGHTA, FQGTGA. CDR3 amino acids: CASSFNQGSPLHF. CDR3 sequence (DNA): TGTGCCAGCAGCTTTAATCAGGGGTCACCCCTCCACTTT.

The chain combines TRBV19 with TRBJ2-7, with D possibly being TRBD1 (5 bases). CDR1 is LNHDA and CDR2 is SQIVND in the germline V gene (reference sequence). CDR3 length equals 14 residues. V lost 2 bases and J lost 0, with 8 bases in between. The CDR3 nucleotides are TGTGCCAGTAGTATACACAGGTCCTCCTACGAGCAGTACTTC. Translated: CASSIHRSSYEQYF.

V and J are TRBV6-6 and TRBJ1-2; weak D call: TRBD1 (5 bases). V lost 2 bases to trimming and J lost 1 base, with 11 bases between them. Per germline, CDR1 MNHNY and CDR2 SVGAGI (reference sequence). The CDR3 totals 15 residues. In DNA, the CDR3 is TGTGCCAGCAGTTACGGGGGGGGTTTTAACTATGGCTACACCTTC. This sequence encodes CASSYGGGFNYGYTF.

The chain recombines TRBV5-1 with TRBJ2-1; possibly TRBD2 for D (6 bases). CDR3 length equals 16 residues. Trimming removed 0 bases at V and 4 bases at J, with 14 bases between. Germline V gene lookup returns CDR1 SGHRS and CDR2 YFSETQ. In DNA, the CDR3 is TGCGCCAGCAGCTTGGCCTTAGCGGTTACGTACAATGAGCAGTTCTTC. Amino acid sequence: CASSLALAVTYNEQFF.

The genes are TRBV3-1 (or the pseudogene TRBV3-2) and TRBJ2-7; TRBD2 might be the D (6 bases). The ends were cut back, 4 bases at V and 3 bases at J, with 7 bases in the middle. The germline gives CDR1 LGHDT, CDR2 YNNKEL (reference sequence). The CDR3 loop spans 12 amino acids. The CDR3 DNA reads TGTGCCAGCAGCCGGGGGGTCTACGAGCAGTACTTC. As protein: CASSRGVYEQYF.

The chain recombines TRBV5-5 with TRBJ2-3; D gene unclear. From germline, CDR1 is SGHKS and CDR2 YYEKEE (reference sequence). V was clipped by 3 bases and J by 3 bases, with 8 bases between them. The CDR3 consists of 13 residues. The CDR3 DNA sequence: TGTGCCAGCAGCTATAGATCTACAGATACGCAGTATTTT. This encodes CASSYRSTDTQYF.

The sample holds one count of this clone. This chain connects TRBV24-1 to TRBJ1-1, with D perhaps TRBD1 (6 bases). Germline V gene sequence: CDR1 KGHDR, CDR2 SFDVKD. V gave up 4 bases and J gave up 9 bases, with 14 bases separating them. There are 13 residues in the CDR3. The CDR3 sequence: CATSDHSGGQAFF. The CDR3 bases are TGTGCCACCAGTGACCACTCGGGGGGCCAAGCTTTCTTT.

This sequence joins TRBV19 and TRBJ2-2; no clear D. The CDR3 runs 14 residues. CDR1 is LNHDA, CDR2 SQIVND, per germline (reference sequence). Trimming took 3 bases from V and 3 from J, leaving 8 bases between them. The CDR3 sequence is CASSMVPDTGELFF. DNA of the CDR3: TGTGCCAGTAGTATGGTCCCGGACACCGGGGAGCTGTTTTTT.

The count of this clone is one. The chain joins TRBV7-6 to TRBJ2-5; 9 nucleotides line up with TRBD2. This CDR3 contains 18 residues. V lost 1 base, J lost 7 bases, and 16 bases stayed unmatched. From germline, CDR1 is SGHVS and CDR2 FNYEAQ. The CDR3 sequence: CASSLEFALAGELRTQYF. As DNA, the CDR3 is TGTGCCAGCAGCTTAGAATTTGCACTAGCGGGCGAGCTTAGGACCCAGTACTTC. The full variable domain, with the rest looked up from reference TRBV7-6 and TRBJ2-5, is GAGVSQSPRYKVTKRGQDVALRCDPISGHVSLYWYRQALGQGPEFLTYFNYEAQQDKSGLPNDRFSAERPEGSISTLTIQRTEQRDSAMYRCASSLEFALAGELRTQYFGPGTRLLVL.

The rearrangement links TRBV7-2 to TRBJ1-2; perhaps TRBD1 as D (5 bases). The germline V and J ends were trimmed by 6 bases and 4 bases, with 15 bases remaining between them. The CDR3 runs 14 residues. Germline assignment: CDR1 SGHTA and CDR2 FQGNSA. The CDR3 region is CASRSWGEGYGYTF. CDR3 nucleotides: TGTGCCAGCAGATCGTGGGGGGAGGGCTATGGCTACACCTTC.

This clone has only a few counts. The chain is built from TRBV14 and TRBJ1-5; D call uncertain. The CDR3 loop spans 13 amino acids. Trimming shortened V by 2 bases and J by 4 bases, and 6 bases separated the two germline ends. Germline V gene data show CDR1 as SGHDN and CDR2 as FVKESK. CDR3 DNA sequence: TGTGCCAGCAGCCAAAGGGAGAATCAGCCCCAGCATTTT. Its protein product is CASSQRENQPQHF.

This clone has only a few counts. The CDR3 nucleotides are TGTGCCACCAGCAGAGCCATCTTACAGTCTCAAGCTTTCTTT. Translating it yields CATSRAILQSQAFF. The rearrangement uses TRBV15 and TRBJ1-1; unclear D gene. CDR3 length equals 14 residues. Trimming cost V 1 base and J 9 bases, with 15 bases left between them. Germline values: CDR1 LNHNV, CDR2 YYDKDF (reference sequence).

The chain joins TRBV6-2 or TRBV6-3 to TRBJ2-1; TRBD2 matches 12 bases. The ends lost 5 bases at V and 3 bases at J; junction bases unmatched: 8. The CDR3 totals 17 residues. In germline, CDR1 is MNHEY, CDR2 SVGEGT. Here the CDR3 reads CASSRSTSGSIYNEQFF. The CDR3 DNA is TGTGCCAGCAGTCGTTCGACTAGCGGGAGTATCTACAATGAGCAGTTCTTC.

As to this clone: This same CDR3 is encoded by further DNA sequences in the sample. J is TRBJ1-1 and V is TRBV19; possibly TRBD1 for D (6 bases). This CDR3 region has 12 residues. V was clipped by 3 bases and J by 8 bases, with 10 bases between them. Germline V gene lookup returns CDR1 LNHDA and CDR2 SQIVND (reference sequence). The CDR3, as DNA: TGTGCCAGTAGTATTGGGGGCGCGGAAGCTTTCTTT. Encoded protein: CASSIGGAEAFF.